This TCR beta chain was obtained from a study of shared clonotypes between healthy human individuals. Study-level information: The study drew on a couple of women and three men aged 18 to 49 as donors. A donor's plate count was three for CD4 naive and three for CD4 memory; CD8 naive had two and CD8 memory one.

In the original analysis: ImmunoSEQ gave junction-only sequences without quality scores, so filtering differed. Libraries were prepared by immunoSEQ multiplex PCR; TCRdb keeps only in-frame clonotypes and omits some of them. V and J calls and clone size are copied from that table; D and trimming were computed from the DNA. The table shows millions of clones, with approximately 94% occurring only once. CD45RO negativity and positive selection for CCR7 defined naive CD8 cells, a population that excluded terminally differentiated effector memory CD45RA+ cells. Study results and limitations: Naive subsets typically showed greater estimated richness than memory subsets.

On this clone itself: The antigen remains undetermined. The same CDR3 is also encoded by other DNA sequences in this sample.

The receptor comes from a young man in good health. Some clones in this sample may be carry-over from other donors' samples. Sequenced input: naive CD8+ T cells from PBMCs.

The CDR3 nucleotides read TGCAGCGTTGGGACAGCCTACGAGCAGTACTTC. This codes for CSVGTAYEQYF. The rearrangement joins TRBV29-1 to TRBJ2-7; D might be TRBD1 (6 bases). The CDR3 has 11 residues. With 4 bases removed from V and 2 bases from J, the gap between germline ends came to 6 bases. Per the germline V gene, CDR1 is SQVTM and CDR2 is ANQGSEA.